This TCR beta chain was profiled in a study of human T cells and chemical hapten exposure. Study-wide findings and caveats: Every donor had alopecia, and their immune response may therefore differ from healthy people's. No change in TCRs above 1 in 1000 frequency was produced by DPC sensitization.

Individual cDNA molecules (in the library) carried attached unique molecular identifiers. TCRdb ran MiXCR on the RACE reads and lists one entry per CDR3 protein. Counted here are some 89,000 distinct CDR3 sequences, less than 35% occurring once; the ten biggest clones make up approximately 10%. The CDR3 is made up of 16 amino acids. Germline loops: CDR1 SGHDN, CDR2 FVKESK. V lost 2 bases and J lost 5; bases outside the gene matches: 9. As for time point: patch test 3, about 24 weeks after DPC sensitization. Regarding treatment: therapeutic diphenylcyclopropenone sensitization with weekly scalp DPC. Remarks on this clonotype: Its cognate antigen is unknown.

The chain is built from TRBV14 and TRBJ2-1, with 7 nucleotides matching TRBD2. The sequence came from a man aged 40-49 years with alopecia areata. Some clones in this sample may be carry-over from other donors' samples. Specimen: whole blood, collected in connection with sensitization to the hapten diphenylcyclopropenone (DPC). This CDR3 is CASSQYSGGRNNEQFF. The CDR3 nucleotides read TGTGCCAGCAGCCAATATTCGGGAGGACGCAACAATGAGCAGTTCTTC.